The T cell receptor beta chain described here comes from a study of human T cells and chemical hapten exposure (dated by TCRdb to the early 2020s). About the study as a whole: For sensitization, 2% DPC in acetone was applied to an approximately 2 cm by approximately 2 cm area of upper inner arm skin. The libraries were sequenced as a pool, and the TCR yield per sample differed mostly because of small variations in library volumes within the pool. This study followed changes in the peripheral blood TCR repertoire in vivo during primary and secondary sensitization of alopecia patients to the hapten diphenylcyclopropenone (DPC). The patient cohort, mostly female, included alopecia areata with under or over 50% scalp involvement, alopecia totalis and alopecia universalis. Blood samples were taken from patients before sensitization (week 0) and at 2, 6 and about 24 weeks after DPC sensitization. For TCR sequencing, blood came from 25 to 35 alopecia patients at anywhere from one to four time points (pre-sensitization, 2, 6 and 24 weeks). Patch testing was done on the upper back using Finn chambers containing 0.01% DPC, and results were scored after 6 days according to International Contact Dermatitis Research Group standards. Throughout the study period of 20 to 30 weeks, patients also received therapeutic DPC doses to the scalp every week.

This specimen's time point label, per the study, means: pre-sensitization, week 0. What this sample's treatment or condition label stands for: therapeutic diphenylcyclopropenone sensitization with weekly scalp DPC. At every patch-test visit, the blood draw took place before the patch test was put on. Eligible patients were aged 18 to 70, diagnosed with alopecia, deemed suitable for DPC therapy, and excluded if pregnant. Total RNA was extracted from unfractionated whole blood that had been collected in Tempus Blood RNA tubes. This clonotype was detected only a few times. The specificity of this receptor is unknown. The junction and the germline gene differ at one end; a read error may be behind it. Libraries came from RACE. Sequencing took place on a NextSeq 500. During library preparation, unique molecular identifiers were attached to individual cDNA molecules so that TCRs could be counted in a quantitative, reproducible way. From each blood RNA sample, both TCR alpha and TCR beta chains were sequenced. The authors' pipeline ran thus. Samples had a median of roughly 98,000 TCRs, with a range from about 23,224 to 690,600. V, J and CDR3 annotation of the TCR reads was carried out using the Decombinator software suite. For the PS versus PT1 abundance plots, all samples were subsampled to the same number of TCRs (28,000). TCRs were defined as expanded if absent before sensitization and observed at least eight times at the 2-week time point. TCRdb reprocessing: public reads trimmed at Q25 with fastp, clones called with MiXCR, in-frame beta chains kept. One record per CDR3 amino acid sequence lists the most common genes and DNA. TCRdb's processing, not the study's, gives the V and J calls here. The sample profile shows about 260,000 distinct CDR3 sequences; about 8.6% of them were found once. The top ten constitute roughly 2.5% of the sample.

Results and caveats for the whole study, not just this receptor: Patch test score was positively correlated with the number of PT1 expanded TCRs, with significance at thresholds 8, 16 and 32 but not at 4. Significantly more large CDR3 similarity clusters were formed by expanded TCRs than by pre-sensitization or healthy control sets, consistent with antigen-driven responses. Because every patient had alopecia, a presumed autoimmune disease, the patients' immune response might differ from that of healthy individuals. DPC sensitization did not change how many TCRs were above 1 in 1000 frequency, and no evidence was found of alterations in global repertoire structure. Repeated subsampling changed both the strength of the expansion versus patch-test correlation and the threshold at which that correlation became significant.

This receptor was obtained from a woman between 35 and 50 years old with alopecia areata. Some clones in this sample may be carry-over from other donors' samples. This specimen consisted of whole blood, obtained in connection with sensitization to the hapten diphenylcyclopropenone (DPC).

The nucleotide sequence reads as follows: TGCAGCGCTGAATCGGGGGGCCTTAACTATGGCTACACCTTC. It codes for CSAESGGLNYGYTF. Rearrangement joined TRBV29-1 to TRBJ1-2; the D gene is perhaps TRBD1, from 6 matching bases. Taken from the germline V gene, the CDR1 and CDR2 loops are SQVTM and ANQGSEA. The CDR3 spans 14 residues, from the cysteine through the phenylalanine. Left in the record is the CDR3 DNA by itself, 42 bases read in frame from the first base. Reference TRBV29-1 and TRBJ1-2 proteins supply the regions before and after the CDR3; the full variable domain is: SAVISQKPSRDICQRGTSLTIQCQVDSQVTMMFWYRQQPGQSLTLIATANQGSEATYESGFVIDKFPISRPNLTFSTLTVSNMSPEDSSIYLCSAESGGLNYGYTFGSGTRLTVV.